This entry lists 26 T cell receptor beta chains sequenced from one sample in a study of OX40 agonist ivuxolimab in advanced cancers. Using immunoSEQ multiplex PCR, the repertoire was profiled, and TCRdb retains in-frame clones only, with some absent. This sample has around 56,000 clones, with 82% found just once. The sequencing used CD4+ or CD8+ T cells sorted from blood, collected in a trial of the OX40 agonist ivuxolimab. All receptors come from an adult with an advanced solid tumor such as melanoma, head and neck, liver or kidney cancer.

Written as DNA, the CDR3 is TGTGCTAGTGCCGGGGTGGCAGATACGCAGTATTTT. It specifies CASAGVADTQYF. The J gene is TRBJ2-3, the V gene TRBV12-5; weak D call: TRBD2 (5 bases). In germline, CDR1 is LGHNT, CDR2 FRNRAP. The CDR3 runs to 12 residues. V dropped 7 bases and J dropped 4 bases, with 9 bases sitting between them.

This clone was recorded only once. The V gene is TRBV19, the J gene TRBJ2-4; 12 nucleotides line up with TRBD1. Germline assignment: CDR1 LNHDA and CDR2 SQIVND (reference sequence). The CDR3 consists of 13 residues. Losses at the gene ends were 8 bases for V and 7 bases for J; bases not matched to a gene: 3. In DNA form, the CDR3 reads TGTGCCAGTGGGACAGGGGGCTCGAACATTCAGTACTTC. Amino acids: CASGTGGSNIQYF.

The gene calls are TRBV7-2 and TRBJ1-5; no reliable D call. The V gene's germline CDR1 is SGHTA and CDR2 FQGNSA. V was shortened by 5 bases and J by 0 bases, with 11 bases between the two germline ends. CDR3 size: 15 residues. The CDR3 bases are TGTGCCAGCAGCAAAGGAGGGCATAGCAATCAGCCCCAGCATTTT. Encoded protein: CASSKGGHSNQPQHF.

V and J are TRBV7-2 and TRBJ2-3; D is unresolved. Germline-derived CDR1 and CDR2 are SGHTA and FQGNSA. V lost 0 bases and J lost 0, with 4 bases in between. This CDR3 is built from 14 residues. In DNA, the CDR3 is TGTGCCAGCAGCTTAGCCCCTAGCACAGATACGCAGTATTTT. It codes for CASSLAPSTDTQYF.

The chain carries TRBV2 and TRBJ1-2; the D is unclear. CDR3 size: 16 residues. Germline loops: CDR1 SNHLY, CDR2 FYNNEI. V dropped 0 bases and J dropped 8 bases, with 19 bases sitting between them. CDR3 DNA sequence: TGTGCCAGCAGTGAAGCGGGGTGGGAGGGCCTAAAAGGCTACACCTTC. Residues: CASSEAGWEGLKGYTF.

This clone was seen just once. The chain combines TRBV6-6 with TRBJ2-3; D is undetermined. The CDR3 is 14 residues long. Per germline, CDR1 MNHNY and CDR2 SVGAGI (reference sequence). Trimming pared 0 bases from V and 0 bases from J, leaving 4 bases between. CDR3 sequence: CASSYSTSTDTQYF. CDR3 nucleotides: TGTGCCAGCAGTTACTCGACTAGCACAGATACGCAGTATTTT.

This chain uses TRBV10-3 with TRBJ2-7; D is perhaps TRBD2 (5 bases). Trimming took 10 bases from V and 1 from J, leaving 8 bases between them. CDR3 length equals 11 residues. Germline loops: CDR1 ENHRY, CDR2 SYGVKD. As DNA, the CDR3 is TGTGCCACCAGCGGTTCCTACGAGCAGTACTTC. Protein sequence: CATSGSYEQYF.

This chain uses TRBV19 with TRBJ1-2, with 7 nucleotides matching TRBD1. Germline V lookup: CDR1 LNHDA, CDR2 SQIVND (reference sequence). The CDR3 has 15 amino acids. With 6 bases clipped from V and 4 bases from J, the junction kept 11 bases outside the gene matches. In DNA, the CDR3 is TGTGCCAGTAGACACCGAGGGGGCCAGGCCTATGGCTACACCTTC. Protein sequence: CASRHRGGQAYGYTF.

The chain uses TRBV4-3 and TRBJ1-5; possible D gene TRBD1, 5 bases. This CDR3 contains 14 residues. The germline V gene encodes CDR1 LGHNA and CDR2 YSLEER. V lost 0 bases to trimming and J lost 7 bases, with 10 bases between them. The CDR3 sequence is CASSQDRGVQPQHF. CDR3 nucleotides: TGCGCCAGCAGCCAAGATCGGGGGGTACAGCCCCAGCATTTT.

DNA for the CDR3: TGTGCCAGCAGCCCCTGGGACGCTATCTTCCATGGCTACACCTTC. Encoded protein: CASSPWDAIFHGYTF. The V and J genes are TRBV21-1 and TRBJ1-2. TRBV21-1 is assigned pseudogene status. The CDR3 covers 15 residues.

The chain combines TRBV19 with TRBJ2-3, with 8 bases matching TRBD1. The CDR3 consists of 16 residues. Per the germline V gene, CDR1 is LNHDA and CDR2 is SQIVND (reference sequence). V lost 5 bases, J lost 0 bases, and 7 bases stayed unmatched. CDR3 nucleotides: TGTGCCAGTAGTTTGCCCGGGACAGGAAGCACAGATACGCAGTATTTT. This sequence encodes CASSLPGTGSTDTQYF.

This clone was observed a handful of times. The chain combines TRBV11-3 with TRBJ1-1; 7 nucleotides line up with TRBD1. Germline V gives CDR1 SGHNT, CDR2 YENEEA. The CDR3 is made up of 13 amino acids. Losses at the gene ends were 4 bases for V and 8 bases for J; bases not matched to a gene: 7. The CDR3 here is CASSSDRDREAFF. CDR3 bases: TGTGCCAGCAGCTCTGACAGGGATCGAGAAGCTTTCTTT.

This chain connects TRBV4-1 to TRBJ2-7; D may be TRBD1 or TRBD2 (5 bases each). The CDR3 covers 15 residues. CDR1 is MGHRA, CDR2 YSYEKL, per germline. V was clipped by 0 bases and J by 4 bases, with 13 bases between them. Here the CDR3 reads CASSQDPGPGYEQYF. CDR3 nucleotide sequence: TGCGCCAGCAGCCAAGATCCGGGACCGGGGTACGAGCAGTACTTC.

With respect to this clone: A junction end diverges from the germline sequence, so it may reflect a read error. This rearrangement joins TRBV18 to TRBJ2-1; D gene uncertain. Germline lookup yields CDR1 KGHSH and CDR2 LQKENI. The CDR3 extends over 15 amino acids. The CDR3 loop is CASSPLSSSYNEQFF. CDR3 nucleotide sequence: TGTGCCAGCTCCCCACTATCGAGCTCCTACAATGAGCAGTTCTTC.

Notes on this clone: Distinct nucleotide sequences in the sample also encode this CDR3. In DNA, the CDR3 is TGTGCCAGCTCACCCACAGCGAACACTGAAGCTTTCTTT. It yields the protein CASSPTANTEAFF. V and J are TRBV18 and TRBJ1-1; D is ambiguous. Germline CDR1 KGHSH, CDR2 LQKENI. Trimming removed 3 bases from V and 1 base from J, with 6 bases in between. There are 13 residues in the CDR3.

CDR3 in amino acids: CASSFAGTGIYEQYF. The CDR3 bases are TGTGCCAGCAGCTTTGCCGGGACGGGGATCTACGAGCAGTACTTC. The chain combines TRBV5-5 with TRBJ2-7, with D perhaps TRBD1 or TRBD2 (5 bases each). Germline V gene lookup returns CDR1 SGHKS and CDR2 YYEKEE (reference sequence). The germline V and J ends were trimmed by 2 bases and 3 bases, with 15 bases remaining between them. The CDR3 has 15 amino acids.

This clone was observed once. The chain uses TRBV19 and TRBJ1-4, with no clear D. Germline V gives CDR1 LNHDA, CDR2 SQIVND (reference sequence). This CDR3 contains 13 residues. V gave up 5 bases and J gave up 7 bases, with 11 bases separating them. In DNA, the CDR3 is TGTGCCAGTAGTGAAGGGAGGGTTGAAAAACTGTTTTTT. This gives the protein CASSEGRVEKLFF.

This chain links TRBV5-1 with TRBJ2-7; the match to TRBD2 covers 13 bases. CDR1 SGHRS and CDR2 YFSETQ come from the germline V gene. The V segment lost 4 bases and the J segment 7 bases; nucleotides outside the gene matches: 5. CDR3 size: 14 residues. The CDR3 sequence is CASSTTSGRDEQYF. Written as DNA, the CDR3 is TGCGCCAGCAGCACAACTAGCGGGAGGGATGAGCAGTACTTC.

This clone came up once. The rearrangement uses TRBV11-2 and TRBJ2-1, with 7 bases lining up with TRBD2. The CDR3 consists of 15 residues. Unmatched junction bases numbered 3, after V lost 1 base and J lost 3 bases. The germline gives CDR1 SGHAT, CDR2 FQNNGV. CDR3 sequence (DNA): TGTGCCAGCAGCTTAGGGACTAGTCGCTACAATGAGCAGTTCTTC. Its protein is CASSLGTSRYNEQFF.

This chain connects TRBV6-5 to TRBJ1-2, with D perhaps matching TRBD1 (5 bases). The CDR3 consists of 12 residues. CDR1 is MNHEY, CDR2 SVGAGI, per germline. V lost 2 bases and J 5 bases, leaving 6 bases between the germline ends. The CDR3 DNA reads as TGTGCCAGCAGTTACCGGGGGTATGGCTACACCTTC. This sequence encodes CASSYRGYGYTF.

This rearrangement joins TRBV4-3 to TRBJ2-7; D perhaps matches TRBD1 (6 bases). Trimming left V 0 bases short and J 2 bases short, with 11 bases between. Germline loops: CDR1 LGHNA, CDR2 YSLEER. The CDR3 has 15 residues. The CDR3 protein is CASSQDVGQPYEQYF. CDR3 DNA: TGCGCCAGCAGCCAAGATGTCGGACAGCCCTACGAGCAGTACTTC.

V gene TRBV30 combines with J gene TRBJ2-1; no clear D. Trimming left V 3 bases short and J 1 base short, with 4 bases between. Per the germline V gene, CDR1 is GTSNPN and CDR2 is SVGIG (reference sequence). The CDR3 is made up of 12 amino acids. CDR3 sequence (DNA): TGTGCCTGGAGCGGATCCTACAATGAGCAGTTCTTC. Amino acids: CAWSGSYNEQFF.

The gene calls are TRBV19 and TRBJ1-4; D unresolved. This CDR3 region has 17 residues. CDR1 and CDR2 from the germline V gene are LNHDA and SQIVND (reference sequence). Trimming shortened V by 7 bases and J by 3 bases, and 21 bases separated the two germline ends. As DNA, the CDR3 is TGTGCCAGTAATCGGGAGGCTCTGAACAACCCTAATGAAAAACTGTTTTTT. It is translated as CASNREALNNPNEKLFF.

This clone was recorded only once. CDR3 in amino acids: CASSEFVQGLAGETQYF. The CDR3 bases are TGTGCCAGCAGTGAATTTGTCCAGGGACTAGCGGGAGAGACCCAGTACTTC. The V and J genes are TRBV25-1 and TRBJ2-5; 12 nucleotides align to TRBD2. V trimming: 1 base; J trimming: 4 bases; junction bases outside the gene matches: 7. There are 17 residues in the CDR3. Germline CDR1 and CDR2: MGHDK and SYGVNS.

The V gene is TRBV5-1, the J gene TRBJ1-5; D is perhaps TRBD1 (6 bases). The V end lost 4 bases, the J end lost 4 bases, and 15 bases lay between the germline ends. The germline gives CDR1 SGHRS, CDR2 YFSETQ. The CDR3 runs to 15 residues. This CDR3 is CASSPGGGENQPQHF. In nucleotides, the CDR3 is TGCGCCAGCAGCCCCGGGGGCGGGGAGAATCAGCCCCAGCATTTT.

The chain employs TRBV6-5 and TRBJ1-1; no firm D call. The CDR3 is made up of 13 amino acids. V lost 6 bases, J lost 5 bases, and 13 bases lay in between. Germline CDR1 MNHEY, CDR2 SVGAGI. CDR3 amino acids: CASRLMARTEAFF. The CDR3 region has the DNA TGTGCCAGCAGGCTCATGGCCCGTACTGAAGCTTTCTTT.